This T cell receptor beta chain was captured by sequencing in a study of control samples from healthy donors and cancer patients. Germline V CDR1 and CDR2: MNHEY, SMNVEV (reference sequence). V lost 5 bases, J lost 2 bases, and 16 bases lay in between. The CDR3 length is 15 residues. Data came from immunoSEQ multiplex PCR; TCRdb stores just in-frame clones and leaves some out. The table shows 95,000 to 130,000 clones, with roughly nine tenths occurring only once. Sequencing was performed on PBMCs. The receptor was isolated from a woman aged 45-65 years with colorectal cancer. The chain carries TRBV27 and TRBJ2-7; D assignment may be TRBD1 or TRBD2 (5 bases each). Here the CDR3 reads CASSGRGSRAYEQYF. CDR3 DNA: TGTGCCAGCAGTGGCCGGGGCAGTAGAGCCTACGAGCAGTACTTC.